Below, 20 T cell receptor beta chains from the same sample are listed, as sequenced in a study of T cell clusters in autoimmune cytopenias. TRB rearrangements were amplified by touch-down multiplex PCR with mixed TRB-A/B primers. TCRdb processed the multiplex PCR reads again and assigns one entry to each CDR3 protein, with no DNA. The sample includes just under 3,000 distinct CDR3 sequences. Each sample's input was approximately 270 ng genomic DNA, some 34,000 genome equivalents. These data also featured in a second study, about T cell repertoires in aging, cancer and after chemotherapy.

The source material was peripheral blood. These receptors all come from a human donor in good health.

This clonotype counts as medium-sized by frequency. This sequence joins TRBV6-5 and TRBJ2-5; TCRdb outputs TRBD2, but without DNA this stays unchecked. CDR3 length: 13 residues. The germline CDR1 and CDR2 sequences are MNHEY and SVGAGI. The CDR3 sequence: CAATPERGETQYF.

The chain joins TRBV7-9 to TRBJ2-7. Per the germline V gene, CDR1 is SEHNR and CDR2 is FQNEAQ (reference sequence). The CDR3 extends over 15 amino acids. Here the CDR3 reads CASSFHGLASHEQYF.

The gene calls are TRBV20-1 and TRBJ1-5; the D call of TRBD1 rests on TCRdb alone, since no DNA is present to check it. Germline CDR1 reads DFQATT; CDR2 reads SNEGSKA (reference sequence). The CDR3 spans 14 residues. The CDR3 region is CSAGQGAGNQPQHF.

This clonotype ranks as medium-sized in terms of frequency. V gene TRBV7-9 combines with J gene TRBJ2-3. The CDR3 spans 15 residues. Germline CDR1 is SEHNR and CDR2 is FQNEAQ (reference sequence). CDR3 in amino acids: CASSLAGVRTDTQYF.

By frequency, this clonotype is medium-sized. CDR3 in amino acids: CASSYSRVSHEKLFF. This chain links TRBV6-6 with TRBJ1-4; the D call of TRBD1 rests on TCRdb alone, since no DNA is present to check it. The germline V gene has CDR1 MNHNY and CDR2 SVGAGI (reference sequence). There are 15 residues in the CDR3.

J is TRBJ2-7 and V is TRBV20-1; as DNA is missing, the TRBD1 call by TCRdb cannot be tested. Germline assignment: CDR1 DFQATT and CDR2 SNEGSKA (reference sequence). CDR3 length: 14 amino acids. CDR3 loop: CSARSGTGGYEQYF.

This sequence joins TRBV5-1 and TRBJ2-5. The CDR3 is 14 amino acids. Germline values: CDR1 SGHRS, CDR2 YFSETQ. The CDR3 sequence: CASSRQPSQDTQYF.

The J gene is TRBJ2-7, the V gene TRBV6-2 or TRBV6-3. The CDR3 extends over 15 amino acids. Germline lookup yields CDR1 MNHEY and CDR2 SVGEGT. CDR3 sequence: CASSYVAVGAHEQYF.

This clonotype counts as medium-sized by frequency. The J gene is TRBJ2-2, the V gene TRBV7-2; TCRdb selects TRBD2, and the lack of DNA leaves this call unchecked. CDR1 SGHTA and CDR2 FQGNSA come from the germline V gene. The CDR3 extends over 15 amino acids. CDR3 amino acids: CASSLSGGGTGELFF. Filled out from reference TRBV7-2 and TRBJ2-2, the complete variable domain reads GAGVSQSPSNKVTEKGKDVELRCDPISGHTALYWYRQSLGQGLEFLIYFQGNSAPDKSGLPSDRFSAERTGGSVSTLTIQRTQQEDSAVYLCASSLSGGGTGELFFGEGSRLTVL.

This sequence joins TRBV20-1 and TRBJ2-3; no DNA is available, so the TRBD2 call from TCRdb remains unchecked. The CDR3 runs to 14 residues. The V gene's germline CDR1 is DFQATT and CDR2 SNEGSKA (reference sequence). The CDR3 spells CSARDQVGPDTQYF.

This clonotype counts as hyperexpanded by frequency. This sequence joins TRBV12-3 or TRBV12-4 and TRBJ1-3; the D call of TRBD1 rests on TCRdb alone, since no DNA is present to check it. This CDR3 has 14 residues. This chain's CDR3 is CASSQQGWGNTIYF.

Considering frequency, this clonotype is medium-sized. The chain recombines TRBV5-4 with TRBJ1-2; TCRdb reports TRBD1, a call that lacks DNA to check it against. The CDR3 is 14 residues long. Germline V lookup: CDR1 SGHNT, CDR2 YYREEE (reference sequence). The CDR3 sequence is CASSDGGTGYGYTF. Combining the CDR3 with reference TRBV5-4 and TRBJ1-2 gives the whole variable domain ETGVTQSPTHLIKTRGQQVTLRCSSQSGHNTVSWYQQALGQGPQFIFQYYREEENGRGNFPPRFSGLQFPNYSSELNVNALELDDSALYLCASSDGGTGYGYTFGSGTRLTVV.

This clonotype ranks as large in terms of frequency. The CDR3 loop reads CASSLEETQYF. The J gene is TRBJ2-5, the V gene TRBV11-1. The CDR3 is 11 residues long. Germline values: CDR1 SGHAT, CDR2 FQDESV (reference sequence). Using reference TRBV11-1 and TRBJ2-5 for the parts outside the CDR3, the full variable domain is EAEVAQSPRYKITEKSQAVAFWCDPISGHATLYWYRQILGQGPELLVQFQDESVVDDSQLPKDRFSAERLKGVDSTLKIQPAELGDSAMYLCASSLEETQYFGPGTRLLVL.

The chain employs TRBV18 and TRBJ2-1; TCRdb lists TRBD1, though no DNA is available to test this call. Germline V gives CDR1 KGHSH, CDR2 LQKENI. The CDR3 contains 14 residues. The CDR3 protein is CASSPWTGENEQFF.

By frequency, this clonotype registers medium-sized. The chain carries TRBV6-1 and TRBJ1-5. The CDR3 is 14 amino acids. Germline CDR1 reads MNHNS; CDR2 reads SASEGT. Here the CDR3 reads CASSEGQKNQPQHF.

The chain recombines TRBV7-9 with TRBJ2-1; TCRdb returns TRBD1, unconfirmable since there is no DNA. Per germline, CDR1 SEHNR and CDR2 FQNEAQ (reference sequence). CDR3 size: 15 residues. The CDR3: CASSTPGTGINEQFF.

This chain joins TRBV7-2 and TRBJ2-7; no DNA is available, so the TRBD1 call from TCRdb remains unchecked. Germline CDR1 SGHTA, CDR2 FQGNSA. The CDR3 has 13 amino acids. The CDR3 protein is CASSFAGSGGQYF.

This clonotype ranks as medium-sized in terms of frequency. The genes are TRBV27 and TRBJ1-4. CDR1 and CDR2 from the germline V gene are MNHEY and SMNVEV (reference sequence). The CDR3 is 12 residues long. The CDR3 sequence: CASSLSGEKLFF.

This CDR3 is CSARGGGSLQETQYF. V gene TRBV20-1 combines with J gene TRBJ2-5; TCRdb's D call, TRBD1, is unchecked because there is no DNA. CDR3 length: 15 amino acids. Per the germline V gene, CDR1 is DFQATT and CDR2 is SNEGSKA (reference sequence).

The chain joins TRBV7-2 to TRBJ2-7; checking the TCRdb D call of TRBD1 is not possible without DNA. CDR3 length: 12 residues. From germline, CDR1 is SGHTA and CDR2 FQGNSA. The chain's CDR3 is CASSGTGNKQYF. The complete variable domain, with remaining parts taken from reference TRBV7-2 and TRBJ2-7, reads GAGVSQSPSNKVTEKGKDVELRCDPISGHTALYWYRQSLGQGLEFLIYFQGNSAPDKSGLPSDRFSAERTGGSVSTLTIQRTQQEDSAVYLCASSGTGNKQYFGPGTRLTVT.